One and the same sample provided the 32 T cell receptor beta chains below, sequenced in a study of T cell clones after liver transplantation. Sequencing was performed with immunoSEQ multiplex PCR; in TCRdb, only in-frame clones are kept and a portion is missing. The data contain some 23,000 clones, roughly 69% of them seen just once; the ten biggest clones take up approximately 3%. Sequencing was performed on CD4+ T cells from blood, taken before liver transplant. Receptors originate from a human donor who received a liver transplant.

The gene calls are TRBV15 and TRBJ2-1, with 7 bases lining up with TRBD2. With V trimmed by 0 bases and J by 5 bases, 7 bases remained unmatched. The CDR3 has 16 amino acids. Germline loops: CDR1 LNHNV, CDR2 YYDKDF (reference sequence). The CDR3 protein is CATSRDPATSNNEQFF. CDR3 DNA sequence: TGTGCCACCAGCAGAGACCCAGCGACTAGCAACAATGAGCAGTTCTTC.

The chain links TRBV7-8 to TRBJ2-4; D is perhaps TRBD1 (6 bases). There are 16 residues in the CDR3. The germline V gene has CDR1 SGHVS and CDR2 FQNEAQ. Trimming cost V 6 bases and J 1 base, with 16 bases left between them. CDR3 nucleotide sequence: TGTGCCAGCAGTCCAACGTACGACAGGGCCAAAAACATTCAGTACTTC. Its protein product is CASSPTYDRAKNIQYF.

The chain has TRBV28 and TRBJ1-3; 12 nucleotides agree with TRBD1. V shed 5 bases and J 6 bases; nucleotides not matched to a gene: 5. CDR1 and CDR2 from the germline V gene are MDHEN and SYDVKM. The CDR3 sequence is 15 residues long. The CDR3 DNA sequence: TGTGCCAGCAGTCAAACGGGACAGGGGGCAAACACCATATATTTT. Translated, it gives CASSQTGQGANTIYF.

This clone has just a few counts. The sample contains more than one DNA sequence encoding this CDR3. This chain connects TRBV10-3 to TRBJ2-7; perhaps TRBD1 as D (5 bases). CDR1 is ENHRY, CDR2 SYGVKD, per germline. This CDR3 comprises 14 residues. With 2 bases removed from V and 7 bases from J, the gap between germline ends came to 15 bases. The CDR3 here is CAISEGRAVGEQYF. Here the CDR3 DNA reads TGTGCCATCAGTGAGGGCAGGGCTGTCGGAGAGCAGTACTTC.

This chain joins TRBV30 and TRBJ2-7; D remains unclear. V was clipped by 4 bases and J by 6 bases, with 10 bases between them. The CDR3 loop spans 11 amino acids. Germline V lookup: CDR1 GTSNPN, CDR2 SVGIG (reference sequence). The DNA for the CDR3 is TGTGCCTGGACCCCAGGCACCGAGCAGTACTTC. Its translation: CAWTPGTEQYF.

The rearrangement uses TRBV28 and TRBJ1-6, with D possibly TRBD1 on 6 matching bases. With 3 bases removed from V and 15 bases from J, the gap between germline ends came to 21 bases. The V gene's germline CDR1 is MDHEN and CDR2 SYDVKM. This CDR3 contains 15 residues. DNA of the CDR3: TGTGCCAGCAGTTTTCCAACCCCGGCGGGGGCAAGCCTCCACTTT. Translated, it gives CASSFPTPAGASLHF. The full variable domain, rest sourced from reference TRBV28 and TRBJ1-6, is DVKVTQSSRYLVKRTGEKVFLECVQDMDHENMFWYRQDPGLGLRLIYFSYDVKMKEKGDIPEGYSVSREKKERFSLILESASTNQTSMYLCASSFPTPAGASLHFGNGTRLTVT.

The J gene is TRBJ2-5, the V gene TRBV5-1; D could derive from TRBD1 or TRBD2 (5 bases each). This CDR3 comprises 14 residues. Germline CDR1 is SGHRS and CDR2 is YFSETQ. Trimming pared 3 bases from V and 0 bases from J, leaving 9 bases between. CDR3 coding DNA: TGCGCCAGCAGCTCCGGGGCCCACCAAGAGACCCAGTACTTC. Its protein product is CASSSGAHQETQYF.

The chain couples TRBV6-1 to TRBJ1-5; D is unclear. The CDR3 loop spans 11 amino acids. Trimming pared 11 bases from V and 1 base from J, leaving 6 bases between. The germline CDR1 and CDR2 sequences are MNHNS and SASEGT. The CDR3 loop is CAVKSNQPQHF. CDR3 coding DNA: TGTGCCGTAAAAAGCAATCAGCCCCAGCATTTT.

V gene TRBV19 combines with J gene TRBJ1-1; D is unresolved. The CDR3 is made up of 15 amino acids. Germline loops: CDR1 LNHDA, CDR2 SQIVND (reference sequence). Trimming pared 3 bases from V and 3 bases from J, leaving 14 bases between. The CDR3 DNA reads as TGTGCCAGTAGTATTCAGGCAGGTTGGGACACTGAAGCTTTCTTT. It yields the protein CASSIQAGWDTEAFF.

The V gene is TRBV7-8, the J gene TRBJ1-2, with 7 bases that match TRBD1. The CDR3 totals 15 residues. J lost 2 bases, V lost 4 bases, and 7 bases had no gene match. The germline V gene has CDR1 SGHVS and CDR2 FQNEAQ. The CDR3 DNA reads as TGTGCCAGCAGCTCTGATGGACAGGCCAACTATGGCTACACCTTC. Amino acids: CASSSDGQANYGYTF. Filled out from reference TRBV7-8 and TRBJ1-2, the complete variable domain reads GAGVSQSPRYKVAKRGQDVALRCDPISGHVSLFWYQQALGQGPEFLTYFQNEAQLDKSGLPSDRFFAERPEGSVSTLKIQRTQQEDSAVYLCASSSDGQANYGYTFGSGTRLTVV.

The chain joins TRBV6-1 to TRBJ1-6, with D maybe TRBD1 (5 bases). The CDR3 contains 13 residues. Germline CDR1 MNHNS, CDR2 SASEGT. Trimming cost V 7 bases and J 6 bases, with 10 bases left between them. CDR3 amino acids: CASKGHGNSPLHF. The CDR3 DNA reads as TGTGCCAGCAAGGGGCACGGTAATTCACCCCTCCACTTT.

This sequence joins TRBV5-6 and TRBJ2-1; D call uncertain. The V end lost 1 base, the J end lost 10 bases, and 9 bases lay between the germline ends. The germline V gene encodes CDR1 SGHDT and CDR2 YYEEEE. The CDR3 consists of 12 residues. The CDR3 DNA reads TGTGCCAGCAGCTTGAATGCGGAAGAGCAGTTCTTC. Translated, it gives CASSLNAEEQFF.

This chain joins TRBV2 and TRBJ1-2, with D maybe TRBD1 (6 bases). The CDR3 runs 15 residues. The ends were cut back, 4 bases at V and 1 base at J, with 13 bases in the middle. Germline V gene data show CDR1 as SNHLY and CDR2 as FYNNEI. CDR3 sequence (DNA): TGTGCCAGCAGTGGAATGGACAGAAGTAACTATGGCTACACCTTC. It is translated as CASSGMDRSNYGYTF.

The chain joins TRBV5-1 to TRBJ2-3; the D gene is possibly TRBD2 (5 bases). CDR3 size: 15 residues. V was shortened by 4 bases and J by 6 bases, with 18 bases between the two germline ends. Germline V CDR1 and CDR2: SGHRS, YFSETQ. The CDR3: CASSAGGFKPDTQYF. In DNA, the CDR3 is TGCGCCAGCAGCGCGGGCGGTTTCAAGCCCGATACGCAGTATTTT.

V is TRBV6-1 and J is TRBJ1-2, with a tentative D call TRBD1 (5 bases). The germline V gene encodes CDR1 MNHNS and CDR2 SASEGT. V was shortened by 7 bases and J by 5 bases, with 17 bases between the two germline ends. This CDR3 has 14 amino acids. This CDR3 reads CASTVRDLGYGYTF. The CDR3 nucleotides are TGTGCCAGCACGGTCCGGGACTTGGGGTATGGCTACACCTTC.

The rearrangement joins TRBV2 to TRBJ2-1; 9 nucleotides agree with TRBD1. CDR1 and CDR2 (germline): SNHLY, FYNNEI. V shed 5 bases, J shed 5 bases, and the junction held 7 bases outside the gene matches. This CDR3 comprises 15 residues. The CDR3 protein is CASSRDRAGDNEQFF. The CDR3 nucleotides read TGTGCCAGCAGTCGGGACAGGGCCGGTGACAATGAGCAGTTCTTC.

In its sample, this clone was seen once. The chain couples TRBV4-1 to TRBJ1-6, with a tentative D call TRBD1 (5 bases). Germline V gives CDR1 MGHRA, CDR2 YSYEKL. CDR3 size: 19 residues. The V and J ends lost 0 bases and 7 bases respectively, with 22 bases between them. CDR3 coding DNA: TGCGCCAGCAGCCAAGAAGGAAAAGGGACCCGGTTCGGGAATTCACCCCTCCACTTT. Protein sequence: CASSQEGKGTRFGNSPLHF.

The rearrangement joins TRBV7-2 to TRBJ2-1; 10 bases fit TRBD2. Trimming cost V 1 base and J 7 bases; bases outside gene matches: 4. Germline values: CDR1 SGHTA, CDR2 FQGNSA. The CDR3 has 15 amino acids. DNA for the CDR3: TGTGCCAGCAGCTTAGAGCTAGCGGGGGAAAATGAGCAGTTCTTC. Amino acids: CASSLELAGENEQFF.

The CDR3 sequence is CASSLLEGYGYTF. The CDR3 DNA follows: TGCGCCAGCAGCTTGCTGGAGGGCTATGGCTACACCTTC. This chain links TRBV5-1 with TRBJ1-2; unclear D gene. Deletions cut 1 base from V and 4 bases from J, with 8 bases between. The CDR3 spans 13 residues. Germline V gene sequence: CDR1 SGHRS, CDR2 YFSETQ.

The chain combines TRBV19 with TRBJ1-5; D remains ambiguous. The germline gives CDR1 LNHDA, CDR2 SQIVND (reference sequence). The CDR3 is 14 amino acids. Trimming shortened V by 3 bases and J by 2 bases, and 8 bases separated the two germline ends. The DNA for the CDR3 is TGTGCCAGTAGTATGGGCCAGGGCAATCAGCCCCAGCATTTT. Translation: CASSMGQGNQPQHF.

The V call is TRBV4-2, the J call TRBJ2-5, with TRBD1 identical over 7 bases. There are 13 residues in the CDR3. V trimming: 1 base; J trimming: 7 bases; junction bases outside the gene matches: 3. Per germline, CDR1 LGHNA and CDR2 YNFKEQ. CDR3 coding DNA: TGTGCCAGCAGCCAAGCAGGGGGAGCGACCCAGTACTTC. It codes for CASSQAGGATQYF.

V gene TRBV27 combines with J gene TRBJ2-7, with TRBD2 matching 9 bases. The trim removed 5 bases at V and 2 bases at J, leaving 7 bases unmatched. CDR3 length equals 15 residues. Germline CDR1 MNHEY, CDR2 SMNVEV (reference sequence). CDR3 sequence: CASSPIAGATYEQYF. The CDR3 nucleotides read TGTGCCAGCAGTCCGATAGCGGGGGCTACCTACGAGCAGTACTTC.

The chain employs TRBV6-9 and TRBJ2-5; no definite D call. Germline values: CDR1 MNHGY, CDR2 SVAAGI. Trimming took 3 bases from V and 6 from J, leaving 17 bases between them. CDR3 size: 15 residues. The DNA for the CDR3 is TGTGCCAGCAGTTACGATCAGTCCGCCAGCCAGACCCAGTACTTC. This codes for CASSYDQSASQTQYF.

This clone has just one count. This CDR3 is CASSLGTGNPHEQYF. The CDR3 bases are TGCGCCAGCAGCTTGGGTACGGGGAACCCCCACGAGCAGTACTTC. This chain connects TRBV5-1 to TRBJ2-7; TRBD2 is a possible D gene (5 bases). The CDR3 sequence is 15 residues long. The germline CDR1 and CDR2 sequences are SGHRS and YFSETQ. The V and J ends lost 0 bases and 5 bases respectively, with 15 bases between them.

This clone turned up a few times. The V call is TRBV10-2, the J call TRBJ2-7; 8 nucleotides agree with TRBD2. V shed 2 bases, J shed 7 bases, and the junction held 4 bases outside the gene matches. CDR3 size: 13 residues. Germline CDR1 is WSHSY and CDR2 is SAAADI. As DNA, the CDR3 is TGCGCCAGCAGTGAGGCGGGAGGAAGTGAGCAGTACGTC. Translated: CASSEAGGSEQYV.

Within the sample, this clone is medium-sized. The chain is built from TRBV19 and TRBJ1-1, with 10 bases aligning to TRBD1. Per germline, CDR1 LNHDA and CDR2 SQIVND (reference sequence). CDR3 size: 16 residues. J was trimmed by 1 base and V by 3 bases; bases with no gene match: 5. Here the CDR3 reads CASSIRGQGTNTEAFF. As DNA, the CDR3 is TGTGCCAGTAGTATCCGGGGACAGGGGACGAACACTGAAGCTTTCTTT.

The chain joins TRBV7-9 to TRBJ2-1; 11 nucleotides agree with TRBD2. The V segment lost 4 bases and the J segment 4 bases; nucleotides outside the gene matches: 9. The CDR3 contains 17 residues. Germline-derived CDR1 and CDR2 are SEHNR and FQNEAQ (reference sequence). The CDR3 protein is CASSSRGSGGVYNEQFF. The CDR3 coding sequence is TGTGCCAGCAGCTCCCGCGGTAGCGGGGGGGTATACAATGAGCAGTTCTTC.

The V call is TRBV7-9, the J call TRBJ1-1; D unclear. The CDR3 is 14 residues long. The germline V gene has CDR1 SEHNR and CDR2 FQNEAQ (reference sequence). Trimming left V 1 base short and J 2 bases short, with 8 bases between. The chain's CDR3 is CASSLEGSNTEAFF. The CDR3 DNA reads as TGTGCCAGCAGCTTAGAAGGGAGTAACACTGAAGCTTTCTTT. Drawing the rest from reference TRBV7-9 and TRBJ1-1, the complete variable domain is DTGVSQNPRHKITKRGQNVTFRCDPISEHNRLYWYRQTLGQGPEFLTYFQNEAQLEKSRLLSDRFSAERPKGSFSTLEIQRTEQGDSAMYLCASSLEGSNTEAFFGQGTRLTVV.

Regarding this clone: The sample holds other DNA sequences that translate to the same CDR3. The genes are TRBV5-1 and TRBJ2-1; 10 bases fit TRBD2. Germline loops: CDR1 SGHRS, CDR2 YFSETQ. The length of the CDR3 is 15 residues. Losses at the gene ends were 0 bases for V and 6 bases for J; bases not matched to a gene: 3. The CDR3 loop reads CASSLGTSGSNEQFF. In nucleotides, the CDR3 is TGCGCCAGCAGCTTGGGGACTAGCGGCTCCAATGAGCAGTTCTTC. The whole variable domain, filled in from reference TRBV5-1 and TRBJ2-1, reads KAGVTQTPRYLIKTRGQQVTLSCSPISGHRSVSWYQQTPGQGLQFLFEYFSETQRNKGNFPGRFSGRQFSNSRSEMNVSTLELGDSALYLCASSLGTSGSNEQFFGPGTRLTVL.

With respect to this clone: The sample holds other DNA sequences that translate to the same CDR3. This rearrangement joins TRBV18 to TRBJ1-1; D is unclear. The CDR3 is 11 amino acids. Germline-derived CDR1 and CDR2 are KGHSH and LQKENI. Trimming removed 6 bases at V and 7 bases at J, with 9 bases between. The DNA of the CDR3 is TGTGCCAGCTCTCGCCAGGATGAAGCTTTCTTT. Protein sequence: CASSRQDEAFF.

This clone occurred a few times. The V call is TRBV10-3, the J call TRBJ2-7; possible D gene TRBD2, 6 bases. The CDR3 is 13 residues long. Trimming cost V 0 bases and J 3 bases, with 6 bases left between them. Germline V gene lookup returns CDR1 ENHRY and CDR2 SYGVKD. As DNA, the CDR3 is TGTGCCATCAGTGAGTCGACTAGCTACGAGCAGTACGTC. Amino acid sequence: CAISESTSYEQYV.

J is TRBJ1-2 and V is TRBV28; D is possibly TRBD1 (5 bases). The CDR3 is 12 amino acids. Trimming cost V 4 bases and J 8 bases, with 11 bases left between them. Germline values: CDR1 MDHEN, CDR2 SYDVKM. In DNA form, the CDR3 reads TGTGCCAGCAGTTCGGCAGGGTTCGGCTACACCTTC. Protein: CASSSAGFGYTF.